This record covers a single T cell receptor beta chain. The antigen is not known. This entry is derived from a study of T cell responses to AZD1222 COVID-19 vaccine. Whole-study findings and limits: The peak T cell response came first, and repertoires were sampled only after it. Among the donors, most were white British and more were female, and clonal diversity was possibly underestimated. Baseline serology detected seropositivity in only six AZD1222 recipients.

TCRdb's table, derived via immunoSEQ multiplex PCR, lists solely in-frame clones and lacks some. This table holds 170,000 or so clones, 90% to 95% found once. The source is an adult who received the MenACWY meningococcal vaccine as a control. Sequences were derived from peripheral blood, sampled 28 days after the second dose of the MenACWY control vaccine.

The DNA of the CDR3 is TGTGCCAGCTCACCACCTACCAGGGAGGAGCAGTACTTC. Its translation: CASSPPTREEQYF. The rearrangement uses TRBV18 and TRBJ2-7; D possibly matches TRBD1 or TRBD2 (5 bases each). Trimming cost V 0 bases and J 7 bases, with 10 bases left between them. This CDR3 region has 13 residues. Germline loops: CDR1 KGHSH, CDR2 LQKENI.